This paragraph reports one TCR beta chain. This record belongs to a study of blood T cell repertoires in COVID-19. Study at large: The study drew acute and convalescent COVID-19 samples from the United States, Italy and Spain.

Germline V gives CDR1 MNHEY, CDR2 SVGAGI. The V gene lost 4 bases and the J gene lost 7 bases, with 17 bases spanning the gap. The CDR3 length is 15 residues. As handled by the study authors: Scientists estimated how many nucleated cells there were by amplifying reference gene primers. Profiling relied on immunoSEQ multiplex PCR, and the TCRdb table lists in-frame clones only, not all of them. V and J calls and clone size are given by that table; D and trimming were obtained from the DNA. This table holds about 190,000 clones, roughly nine tenths found once. This clonotype was obtained from a man aged 25-45 years with acute or convalescent COVID-19. The sample was peripheral blood. The chain employs TRBV6-5 and TRBJ1-5; weak D call: TRBD1 (6 bases). Here the CDR3 reads CASSSATPRGQPQHF. CDR3 DNA sequence: TGTGCCAGCAGTTCTGCCACACCGAGGGGGCAGCCCCAGCATTTT.